The sequence of this TCR beta chain was determined in a study of blood T cell repertoires in COVID-19. Study context: Some COVID-19 samples were acute and others convalescent; all came from the United States, Italy and Spain.

Here immunoSEQ multiplex PCR was the method, and the copy in TCRdb shows in-frame clones only, minus some. Of 95,000 to 110,000 clones in the sample, approximately 91% are singletons; the top ten hold 4.5% to 6%. This sequence originates from a human donor in a cohort sampled during active COVID-19. The sequencing input was peripheral blood.

The CDR3 DNA reads as TGTGCCAGCAGCTTAGGAGGGAGTACGCAGTATTTT. Translated, it gives CASSLGGSTQYF. V is TRBV7-8 and J is TRBJ2-3; possibly TRBD2 for D (5 bases). Germline V gene lookup returns CDR1 SGHVS and CDR2 FQNEAQ. This CDR3 comprises 12 residues. Trimming cost V 1 base and J 8 bases, with 7 bases left between them.